Following are 32 T cell receptor beta chains from one sample sequenced in a study of tumor-infiltrating lymphocytes in oesophageal squamous cell carcinoma (dated by TCRdb to 2016 to 2018). The library was obtained by PCR. TCRdb lists the instrument as Illumina HiSeq 2000. Starting from the raw public reads, TCRdb applied fastp trimming at Q25, assembled clones with MiXCR and retained in-frame beta chains. Each entry merges the rows of one CDR3 protein and shows their most common DNA and genes. The sample profile shows about 12,000 distinct CDR3 sequences; 52% of them were found once. Over 25% of the sample rests with the top ten. Sequenced input: esophageal tumor tissue. The receptors were sampled from a female donor with esophageal squamous cell carcinoma.

The genes are TRBV27 and TRBJ1-1; TRBD1 is a possible D gene (6 bases). The better agreement between TRBJ1-6 and the DNA end casts doubt on the J call. The CDR3 runs to 14 residues. CDR1 and CDR2 (germline): MNHEY, SMNVEV (reference sequence). The CDR3 DNA is TGTGCCAGCAGTTTAGCCAGGGGAGACTCACCCCTCCACTTT. Residues: CASSLARGDSPLHF.

The rearrangement uses TRBV12-3 or TRBV12-4 and TRBJ2-3; 7 bases fit TRBD1. V was clipped by 3 bases and J by 3 bases; unmatched bases: 3. The CDR3 totals 14 residues. In nucleotides, the CDR3 is TGTGCCAGCAGTTTCCGACAGGGAACAGATACGCAGTATTTT. Residues: CASSFRQGTDTQYF.

DNA of the CDR3: TGTGCCAGCAGTTTACGGAGGGGGCAGGGCTCTGGAAACACCATATATTTT. It codes for CASSLRRGQGSGNTIYF. The rearrangement joins TRBV12-3 or TRBV12-4 to TRBJ1-3; TRBD1 aligns across 7 bases. V lost 2 bases and J lost 0; bases outside the gene matches: 7. The CDR3 loop spans 17 amino acids.

CDR3 residues: CASSPAGGNTIYF. The DNA for the CDR3 is TGTGCCAGCAGCCCCGCAGGGGGAAACACCATATATTTT. The rearrangement joins TRBV7-3 to TRBJ1-3, with a weak D call TRBD1 (5 bases). The germline gives CDR1 SGHTA, CDR2 FQGTGA. V lost 5 bases to trimming and J lost 4 bases, with 9 bases between them. The CDR3 length is 13 residues.

Comment on this clonotype: The CDR3 does not end in the conserved phenylalanine or tryptophan, so this is likely a read error. The limits of the CDR3 on the DNA are not certain, so only TCRdb's listed CDR3 is given. V is TRBV7-2 and J is TRBJ2-3; TRBD1, the D gene given by the table, was not confirmed from the DNA. Germline lookup yields CDR1 SGHTA and CDR2 FQGNSA. The CDR3 comprises 9 residues, both ends counted. CDR3 residues: CASSLAGPG.

This chain joins TRBV7-6 and TRBJ2-1; tentative D call: TRBD2 (6 bases). Trimming took 0 bases from V and 7 from J, leaving 13 bases between them. Germline V gives CDR1 SGHVS, CDR2 FNYEAQ. The CDR3 totals 15 residues. CDR3: CASSLAGREMNEQFF. CDR3 nucleotides: TGTGCCAGCAGCTTAGCGGGCCGGGAGATGAATGAGCAGTTCTTC.

The count of this clonotype is one. The rearrangement links TRBV11-2 to TRBJ2-1; 7 bases map to TRBD1. Near its end, the DNA agrees better with TRBJ1-2, so the J call may be wrong. The CDR3 covers 15 residues. Per germline, CDR1 SGHAT and CDR2 FQNNGV. The CDR3 nucleotides are TGTGCCAGCAGCCCGGGGACAGCACCTAACTATGGCTACACCTTC. It specifies CASSPGTAPNYGYTF.

Worth noting for this clonotype: One base away lies a much larger clone, so this may be a sequencing read error. This sequence joins TRBV5-1 and TRBJ2-4; 7 bases are shared with TRBD1. CDR1 and CDR2 (germline): SGHRS, YFSETQ. The CDR3 is 13 amino acids. V trimming: 1 base; J trimming: 13 bases; junction bases outside the gene matches: 8. As DNA, the CDR3 is TGCGCCAGCAGCTTGCGACAGGGTGATGAGCAGTACTTC. Amino acids: CASSLRQGDEQYF.

By share, this clonotype counts as medium-sized. V is TRBV11-2 and J is TRBJ2-5, with D possibly being TRBD2 (5 bases). V was trimmed by 5 bases and J by 4 bases, leaving 11 bases between them. The CDR3 is 13 residues long. CDR1 is SGHAT, CDR2 FQNNGV, per germline. CDR3 residues: CASSLGGSETQYF. The CDR3 DNA sequence: TGTGCCAGCAGCCTCGGAGGTTCAGAGACCCAGTACTTC.

This rearrangement joins TRBV7-2 to TRBJ2-7; no clear D gene. The J call may be incorrect, as the DNA end agrees better with TRBJ2-5. CDR1 is SGHTA and CDR2 is FQGNSA in the germline V gene. This CDR3 region has 13 residues. CDR3 sequence: CASSLEFSETQYF. The CDR3, as DNA: TGTGCCAGCAGCCTCGAGTTCAGCGAGACCCAGTACTTC.

This clonotype showed up just once. V and J are TRBV7-4 and TRBJ1-1; weak D call: TRBD1 (5 bases). This CDR3 comprises 13 residues. Deletions cut 3 bases from V and 5 bases from J, with 10 bases between. Germline CDR1 SGHVT, CDR2 SQSDAQ. This chain's CDR3 is CASSFRGRTEAFF. Written as DNA, the CDR3 is TGTGCCAGCAGCTTTCGGGGACGGACTGAAGCTTTCTTT. The full variable domain, in which reference TRBV7-4 and TRBJ1-1 provide the parts outside the CDR3, is GAGVSQSPRYKVAKRGRDVALRCDSISGHVTLYWYRQTLGQGSEVLTYSQSDAQRDKSGRPSGRFSAERPERSVSTLKIQRTEQGDSAVYLCASSFRGRTEAFFGQGTRLTVV.

This rearrangement joins TRBV11-3 to TRBJ2-1; 11 nucleotides align to TRBD2. The CDR3 totals 18 residues. V lost 5 bases and J lost 1; bases outside the gene matches: 10. CDR1 is SGHNT and CDR2 is YENEEA in the germline V gene. The CDR3 DNA reads as TGTGCCAGCAGCCCCGGGACTAGCGGCCAAGATTCCTACAATGAGCAGTTCTTC. Translation: CASSPGTSGQDSYNEQFF.

This chain links TRBV7-3 with TRBJ2-4; D possibly uses TRBD1 or TRBD2 (5 bases each). The germline V gene encodes CDR1 SGHTA and CDR2 FQGTGA. CDR3 length: 15 amino acids. The germline V and J ends were trimmed by 2 bases and 6 bases, with 14 bases remaining between them. DNA for the CDR3: TGTGCCAGCAGCTTAGGGGACGGAAAAGGAAACATTCAGTACTTC. Its protein is CASSLGDGKGNIQYF.

This clonotype has a count of ten or more. The chain employs TRBV4-2 and TRBJ2-1, with TRBD2 identical over 10 bases. The junction had 8 bases not matched to a gene; V was cut back by 1 base and J by 5 bases. The CDR3 consists of 17 residues. Looked up from germline, CDR1 is LGHNA and CDR2 is YNFKEQ. In nucleotides, the CDR3 is TGTGCCAGCAGCCAAGGTAGTAGCGGGAGGCATAACAATGAGCAGTTCTTC. Its translation: CASSQGSSGRHNNEQFF.

The gene calls are TRBV6-2 or TRBV6-3 and TRBJ2-5, with 8 bases matching TRBD1. The J call may be in error: the DNA end matches TRBJ2-4 better. Germline V gives CDR1 MNHEY, CDR2 SVGEGT. The CDR3 loop spans 16 amino acids. CDR3 region: CASSGSRGRIQNIQYF. Written as DNA, the CDR3 is TGTGCCAGCAGTGGGTCCAGGGGGCGCATCCAAAACATTCAGTACTTC.

This clonotype was seen at least ten times. CDR3 amino acids: CASSAGLAGGKPNTGELYF. The CDR3 DNA reads as TGTGCCAGCAGCGCGGGACTAGCGGGGGGAAAGCCGAACACCGGGGAGCTGTACTTC. The rearrangement joins TRBV7-2 to TRBJ2-5; 15 bases align to TRBD2. The germline CDR1 and CDR2 sequences are SGHTA and FQGNSA. With V trimmed by 5 bases and J by 13 bases, 23 bases remained unmatched. The CDR3 covers 19 residues.

This clonotype was seen only a few times. This chain joins TRBV7-8 and TRBJ1-2; maybe TRBD1 (5 bases). Germline V lookup: CDR1 SGHVS, CDR2 FQNEAQ. The CDR3 runs 14 residues. Deletions cut 4 bases from V and 3 bases from J, with 12 bases between. CDR3 nucleotide sequence: TGTGCCAGCAGCTCGGGACGGGCGGACTATGGCTACACCTTC. Protein: CASSSGRADYGYTF.

As for this clonotype: Because it lacks the conserved phenylalanine or tryptophan at the end, this CDR3 is likely a read error. The limits of the CDR3 on the DNA are not certain, so only TCRdb's listed CDR3 is given. This chain links TRBV6-1 with TRBJ2-7; TRBD1 is taken as the D call from the table, unchecked against the DNA. Including both end residues, the CDR3 is 15 amino acids long. Germline-derived CDR1 and CDR2 are MNHNS and SASEGT. The CDR3 loop is CASRWTGNYGYTFGS.

In its sample, this clonotype was seen a few times. The rearrangement links TRBV7-6 to TRBJ2-3; D is undetermined. The germline V gene encodes CDR1 SGHVS and CDR2 FNYEAQ. V lost 5 bases and J lost 5, with 11 bases in between. This CDR3 is built from 13 residues. The CDR3 DNA sequence: TGTGCCAGCAGCCCCGGGCTGGGAGATACGCAGTATTTT. Translating gives CASSPGLGDTQYF.

The rearrangement joins TRBV12-3 or TRBV12-4 to TRBJ2-5, with TRBD2 as a possible D gene (5 bases). The assigned J gene may be wrong: the sequence end matches TRBJ2-1 better. The CDR3 totals 15 residues. The CDR3: CASSFPGISYNEQFF. Here the CDR3 DNA reads TGTGCCAGCAGTTTTCCGGGGATATCCTACAATGAGCAGTTCTTC.

V and J are TRBV11-3 and TRBJ2-3; tentatively, D is TRBD1 (5 bases). V was trimmed by 8 bases and J by 4 bases, leaving 13 bases between them. Germline CDR1 and CDR2: SGHNT and YENEEA. The CDR3 loop spans 13 amino acids. The CDR3 nucleotides read TGTGCCAGCGCTAGGGGTTGGTCAGATACGCAGTATTTT. Translated: CASARGWSDTQYF.

V gene TRBV7-2 combines with J gene TRBJ2-1; the D gene is possibly TRBD2 (6 bases). Germline values: CDR1 SGHTA, CDR2 FQGNSA. The germline V and J ends were trimmed by 1 base and 7 bases, with 8 bases remaining between them. The CDR3 contains 13 residues. The DNA for the CDR3 is TGTGCCAGCAGCTTAGTTCGGGGGAATGAGCAGTTCTTC. Protein product: CASSLVRGNEQFF. Together with reference TRBV7-2 and TRBJ2-1, the CDR3 gives the full variable domain: GAGVSQSPSNKVTEKGKDVELRCDPISGHTALYWYRQSLGQGLEFLIYFQGNSAPDKSGLPSDRFSAERTGGSVSTLTIQRTQQEDSAVYLCASSLVRGNEQFFGPGTRLTVL.

V is TRBV7-3 and J is TRBJ2-5; 13 bases are a match to TRBD2. The better agreement between TRBJ2-1 and the DNA end casts doubt on the J call. Germline CDR1 and CDR2: SGHTA and FQGTGA. This CDR3 is 14 amino acids long. For the CDR3, the DNA is TGTGCCAGCAGACTAGCGGGAGGGAACAATGAGCAGTTCTTC. As protein: CASRLAGGNNEQFF.

The rearrangement joins TRBV6-6 to TRBJ2-4; D gene unclear. The DNA end is a closer match to TRBJ2-1, so the J assignment may be wrong. The CDR3 extends over 15 amino acids. Germline V gene sequence: CDR1 MNHNY, CDR2 SVGAGI (reference sequence). DNA for the CDR3: TGTGCCAGCAGTTATGAGAGGAGCCTGGGCAATGAGCAGTTCTTC. This sequence encodes CASSYERSLGNEQFF.

By proportion, this clonotype is medium-sized (0.01 to 0.1%). CDR3: CASSQEGLAGLETQYF. In DNA, the CDR3 is TGCGCCAGCAGCCAAGAAGGGCTAGCGGGACTAGAGACCCAGTACTTC. The rearrangement uses TRBV4-1 and TRBJ2-5; 9 positions match TRBD2. J lost 4 bases, V lost 0 bases, and 6 bases had no gene match. Germline loops: CDR1 MGHRA, CDR2 YSYEKL. The CDR3 has 16 amino acids.

The J gene is TRBJ2-1, the V gene TRBV24-1, with a weak D call TRBD1 (5 bases). Trimming left V 2 bases short and J 4 bases short, with 11 bases between. This CDR3 is built from 15 residues. CDR1 is KGHDR and CDR2 is SFDVKD in the germline V gene. The DNA for the CDR3 is TGTGCCACCAGTGATTCTACGACAGCGTACAATGAGCAGTTCTTC. This encodes CATSDSTTAYNEQFF.

The chain couples TRBV7-3 to TRBJ2-3; a weak D match, TRBD2 (5 bases). The J call may be incorrect, as the DNA end agrees better with TRBJ2-7. The CDR3 is 12 residues long. CDR1 and CDR2 from the germline V gene are SGHTA and FQGTGA. This CDR3 is CASSPSGVEQYF. The CDR3 DNA reads TGTGCCAGCAGCCCCTCCGGGGTCGAGCAGTACTTC.

The V gene is TRBV7-6, the J gene TRBJ2-4, with 13 bases that match TRBD2. J lost 0 bases, V lost 5 bases, and 16 bases had no gene match. CDR3 length: 21 amino acids. The germline gives CDR1 SGHVS, CDR2 FNYEAQ. CDR3 nucleotide sequence: TGTGCCAGCAGCCCCACGACTAGCGGGGGGTCAGACCCTCTAGCCAAAAACATTCAGTACTTC. Its translation is CASSPTTSGGSDPLAKNIQYF.

V usage is TRBV7-3 and J usage is TRBJ2-5; 7 bases are a match to TRBD2. Matching the DNA end better, TRBJ2-1 makes the J call doubtful. This CDR3 contains 14 residues. Per germline, CDR1 SGHTA and CDR2 FQGTGA. The CDR3 region is CASGSGGSANEQFF. CDR3 bases: TGTGCCAGCGGGTCTGGCGGGAGCGCCAATGAGCAGTTCTTC.

At least ten counts were recorded for this clonotype. The chain has TRBV5-1 and TRBJ2-3, with D tentatively TRBD2 (6 bases). Looked up from germline, CDR1 is SGHRS and CDR2 is YFSETQ. Trimming cost V 3 bases and J 4 bases, with 18 bases left between them. The CDR3 runs to 16 residues. The CDR3, as DNA: TGCGCCAGCAGCTGGGGGGTAGTTTTGGGTTCAGATACGCAGTATTTT. It encodes CASSWGVVLGSDTQYF.

The CDR3 DNA sequence: TGTGCCAGCAGCCCCGGGACTAGCCTAACGACCCAGTACTTC. Amino acids: CASSPGTSLTTQYF. The V gene is TRBV7-6, the J gene TRBJ2-5, with 9 bases aligning to TRBD2. There are 14 residues in the CDR3. V trimming: 5 bases; J trimming: 7 bases; junction bases outside the gene matches: 8. Germline V CDR1 and CDR2: SGHVS, FNYEAQ.

In the case of this clonotype: It is likely a read error, because the conserved phenylalanine at the end of the CDR3 is missing. No DNA is shown, since the ends of the CDR3 on it are uncertain; the CDR3 is the one TCRdb lists. This chain connects TRBV7-9 to TRBJ1-1. The germline CDR1 and CDR2 sequences are SEHNR and FQNEAQ (reference sequence). 17 amino acids form the CDR3, both terminal residues included. The CDR3 reads CASSLSSRPYMATPSVR.